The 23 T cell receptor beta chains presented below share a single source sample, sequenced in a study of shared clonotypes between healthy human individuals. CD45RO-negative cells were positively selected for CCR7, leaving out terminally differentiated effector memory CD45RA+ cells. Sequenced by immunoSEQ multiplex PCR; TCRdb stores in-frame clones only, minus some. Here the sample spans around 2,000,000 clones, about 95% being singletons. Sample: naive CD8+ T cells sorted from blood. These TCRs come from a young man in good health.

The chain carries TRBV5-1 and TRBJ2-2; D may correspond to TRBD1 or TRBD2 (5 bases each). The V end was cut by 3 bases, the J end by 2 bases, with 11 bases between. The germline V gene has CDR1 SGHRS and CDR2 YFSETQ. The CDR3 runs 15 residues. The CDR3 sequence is CASSSGTLNTGELFF. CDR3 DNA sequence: TGCGCCAGCAGCTCTGGGACCCTCAACACCGGGGAGCTGTTTTTT.

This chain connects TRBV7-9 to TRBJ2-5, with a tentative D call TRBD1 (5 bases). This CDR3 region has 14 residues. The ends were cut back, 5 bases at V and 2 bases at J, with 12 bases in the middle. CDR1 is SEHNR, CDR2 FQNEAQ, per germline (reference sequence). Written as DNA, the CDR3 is TGTGCCAGCAGCCCCGATCGACAGCAAGAGACCCAGTACTTC. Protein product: CASSPDRQQETQYF.

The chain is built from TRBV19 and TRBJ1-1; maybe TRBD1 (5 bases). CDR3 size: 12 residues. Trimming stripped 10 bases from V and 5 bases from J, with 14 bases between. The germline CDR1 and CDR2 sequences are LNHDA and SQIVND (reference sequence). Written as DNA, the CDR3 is TGTGCCACGGCGGCTACAGGTACTGAAGCTTTCTTT. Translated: CATAATGTEAFF. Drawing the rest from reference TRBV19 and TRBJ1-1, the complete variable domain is DGGITQSPKYLFRKEGQNVTLSCEQNLNHDAMYWYRQDPGQGLRLIYYSQIVNDFQKGDIAEGYSVSREKKESFPLTVTSAQKNPTAFYLCATAATGTEAFFGQGTRLTVV.

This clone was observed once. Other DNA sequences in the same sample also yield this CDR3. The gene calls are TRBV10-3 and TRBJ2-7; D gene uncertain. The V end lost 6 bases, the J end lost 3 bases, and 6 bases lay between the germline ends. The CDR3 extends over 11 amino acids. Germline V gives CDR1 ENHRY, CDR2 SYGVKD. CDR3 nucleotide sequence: TGTGCCATCAGCGAAAACTACGAGCAGTACTTC. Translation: CAISENYEQYF.

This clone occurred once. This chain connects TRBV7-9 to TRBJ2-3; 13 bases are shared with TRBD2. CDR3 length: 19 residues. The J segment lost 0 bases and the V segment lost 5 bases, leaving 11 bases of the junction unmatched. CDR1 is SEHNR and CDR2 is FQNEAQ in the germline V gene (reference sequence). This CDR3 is CASSQIGTSGKTSTDTQYF. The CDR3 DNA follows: TGTGCCAGCAGCCAAATCGGGACTAGCGGGAAAACTAGCACAGATACGCAGTATTTT.

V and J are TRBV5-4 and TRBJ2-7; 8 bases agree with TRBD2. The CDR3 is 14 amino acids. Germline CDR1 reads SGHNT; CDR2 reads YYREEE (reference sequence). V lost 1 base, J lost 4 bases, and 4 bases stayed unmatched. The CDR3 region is CASSLPGGPYEQYF. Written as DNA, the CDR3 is TGTGCCAGCAGCTTGCCGGGAGGGCCTTACGAGCAGTACTTC.

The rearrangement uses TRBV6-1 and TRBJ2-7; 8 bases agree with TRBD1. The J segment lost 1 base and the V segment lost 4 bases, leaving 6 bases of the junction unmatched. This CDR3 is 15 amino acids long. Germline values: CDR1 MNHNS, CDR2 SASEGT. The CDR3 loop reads CASSVGQGASYEQYF. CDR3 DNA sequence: TGTGCCAGCAGTGTAGGACAGGGAGCGTCCTACGAGCAGTACTTC.

The CDR3 here is CATKTGMQPQHF. DNA for the CDR3: TGTGCCACGAAGACAGGGATGCAGCCCCAGCATTTT. The V and J genes are TRBV19 and TRBJ1-5, with TRBD1 identical over 7 bases. This CDR3 has 12 residues. V trimming: 10 bases; J trimming: 7 bases; junction bases outside the gene matches: 7. CDR1 is LNHDA, CDR2 SQIVND, per germline (reference sequence). Drawing the rest from reference TRBV19 and TRBJ1-5, the complete variable domain is DGGITQSPKYLFRKEGQNVTLSCEQNLNHDAMYWYRQDPGQGLRLIYYSQIVNDFQKGDIAEGYSVSREKKESFPLTVTSAQKNPTAFYLCATKTGMQPQHFGDGTRLSIL.

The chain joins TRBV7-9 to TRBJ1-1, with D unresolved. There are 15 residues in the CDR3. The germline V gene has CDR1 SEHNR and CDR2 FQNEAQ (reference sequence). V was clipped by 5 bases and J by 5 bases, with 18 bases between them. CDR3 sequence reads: CASSLRALTHTEAFF. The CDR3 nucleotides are TGTGCCAGCAGCCTCAGAGCCCTTACACATACTGAAGCTTTCTTT.

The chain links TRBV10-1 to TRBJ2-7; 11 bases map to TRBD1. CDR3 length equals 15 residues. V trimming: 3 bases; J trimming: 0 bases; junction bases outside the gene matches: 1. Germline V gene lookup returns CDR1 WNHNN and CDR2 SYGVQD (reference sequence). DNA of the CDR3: TGCGCCAGCAGTGATGGGACAGGGGGCTCCTACGAGCAGTACTTC. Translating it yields CASSDGTGGSYEQYF.

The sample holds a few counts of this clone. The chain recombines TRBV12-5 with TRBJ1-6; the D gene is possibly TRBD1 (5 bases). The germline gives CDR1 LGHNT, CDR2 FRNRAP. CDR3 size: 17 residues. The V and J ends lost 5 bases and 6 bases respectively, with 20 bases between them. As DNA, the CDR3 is TGTGCTAGTGGTGTCTCCGGGACGGAGGGGCGTAATTCACCCCTCCACTTT. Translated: CASGVSGTEGRNSPLHF.

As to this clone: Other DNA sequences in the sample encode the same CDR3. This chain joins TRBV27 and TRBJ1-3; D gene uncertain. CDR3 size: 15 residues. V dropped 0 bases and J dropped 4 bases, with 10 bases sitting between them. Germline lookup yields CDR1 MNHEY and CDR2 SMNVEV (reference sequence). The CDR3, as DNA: TGTGCCAGCAGTTTATCGGTGGGGTCCGGAAACACCATATATTTT. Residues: CASSLSVGSGNTIYF.

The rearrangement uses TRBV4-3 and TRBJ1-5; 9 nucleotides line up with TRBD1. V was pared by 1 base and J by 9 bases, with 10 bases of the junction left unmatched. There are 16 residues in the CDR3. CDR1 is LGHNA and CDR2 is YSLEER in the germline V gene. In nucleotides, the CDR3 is TGCGCCAGCAGCCAAGTCGTAGGGACAGGGCTTTGGCCCCAGCATTTT. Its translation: CASSQVVGTGLWPQHF.

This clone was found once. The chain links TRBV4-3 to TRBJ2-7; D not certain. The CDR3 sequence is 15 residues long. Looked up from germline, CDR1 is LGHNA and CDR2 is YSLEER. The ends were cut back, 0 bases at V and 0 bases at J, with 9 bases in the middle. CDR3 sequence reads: CASSQEVGSSYEQYF. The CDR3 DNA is TGCGCCAGCAGCCAAGAGGTGGGTTCCTCCTACGAGCAGTACTTC.

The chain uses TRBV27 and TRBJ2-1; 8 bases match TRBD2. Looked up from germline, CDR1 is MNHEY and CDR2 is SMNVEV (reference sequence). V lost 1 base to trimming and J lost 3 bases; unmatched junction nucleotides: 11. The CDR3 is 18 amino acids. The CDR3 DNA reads TGTGCCAGCAGTTTATTCCCGCCGGGACTAGAGGGCTACAATGAGCAGTTCTTC. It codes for CASSLFPPGLEGYNEQFF.

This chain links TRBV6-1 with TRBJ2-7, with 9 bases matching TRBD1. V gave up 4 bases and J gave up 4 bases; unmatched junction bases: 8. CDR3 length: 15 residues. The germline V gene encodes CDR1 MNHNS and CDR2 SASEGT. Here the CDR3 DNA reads TGTGCCAGCAGTGGGGAGGGGACAGGGCTTTACGAGCAGTACTTC. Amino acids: CASSGEGTGLYEQYF.

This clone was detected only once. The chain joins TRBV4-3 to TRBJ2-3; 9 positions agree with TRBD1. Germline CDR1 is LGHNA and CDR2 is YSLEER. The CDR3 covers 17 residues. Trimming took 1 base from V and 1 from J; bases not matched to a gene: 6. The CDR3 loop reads CASSQALRDRGTDTQYF. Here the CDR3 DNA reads TGCGCCAGCAGCCAAGCTCTCCGGGACAGGGGCACAGATACGCAGTATTTT.

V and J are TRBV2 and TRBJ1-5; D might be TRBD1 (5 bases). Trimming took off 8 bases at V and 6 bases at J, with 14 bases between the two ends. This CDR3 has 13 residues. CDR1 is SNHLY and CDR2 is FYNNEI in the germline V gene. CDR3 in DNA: TGTGCCAGCGGCAGGGCCATCGGTCAGCCCCAGCATTTT. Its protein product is CASGRAIGQPQHF.

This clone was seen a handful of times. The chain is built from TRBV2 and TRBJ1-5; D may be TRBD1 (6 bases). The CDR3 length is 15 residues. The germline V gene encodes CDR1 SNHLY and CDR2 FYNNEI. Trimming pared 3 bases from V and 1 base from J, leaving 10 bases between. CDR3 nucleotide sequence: TGTGCCAGCAGTGAGCGGGGACAAAGCAATCAGCCCCAGCATTTT. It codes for CASSERGQSNQPQHF. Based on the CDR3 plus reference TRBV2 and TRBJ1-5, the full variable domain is EPEVTQTPSHQVTQMGQEVILRCVPISNHLYFYWYRQILGQKVEFLVSFYNNEISEKSEIFDDQFSVERPDGSNFTLKIRSTKLEDSAMYFCASSERGQSNQPQHFGDGTRLSIL.

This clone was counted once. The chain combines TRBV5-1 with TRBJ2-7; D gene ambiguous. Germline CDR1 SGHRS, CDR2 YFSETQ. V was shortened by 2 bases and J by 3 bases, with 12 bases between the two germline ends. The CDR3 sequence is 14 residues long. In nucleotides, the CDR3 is TGCGCCAGCAGCTTTAGGTACAATGACTACGAGCAGTACTTC. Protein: CASSFRYNDYEQYF.

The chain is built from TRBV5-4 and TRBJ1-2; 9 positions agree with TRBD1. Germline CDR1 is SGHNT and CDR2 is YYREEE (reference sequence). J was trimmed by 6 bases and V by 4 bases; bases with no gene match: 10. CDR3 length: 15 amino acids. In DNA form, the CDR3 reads TGTGCCAGCAGCCCCGGAACAGGGGGCGCTGATGGCTACACCTTC. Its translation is CASSPGTGGADGYTF.

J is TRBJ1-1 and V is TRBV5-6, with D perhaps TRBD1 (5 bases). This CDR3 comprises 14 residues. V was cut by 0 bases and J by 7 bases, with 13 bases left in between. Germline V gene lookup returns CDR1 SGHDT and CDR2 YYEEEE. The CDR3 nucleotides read TGTGCCAGCAGCTTGGGTAACAGGCCGGATGAAGCTTTCTTT. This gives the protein CASSLGNRPDEAFF.

CDR3 amino acids: CTSSQVTAGANVLTF. The CDR3 region has the DNA TGCACCAGCAGCCAAGTCACAGCTGGGGCCAACGTCCTGACTTTC. The chain is built from TRBV1 and TRBJ2-6; TRBD1, the table's D call, lacks a check against the DNA. TRBV1 counts as a pseudogene. This CDR3 spans 15 amino acids.